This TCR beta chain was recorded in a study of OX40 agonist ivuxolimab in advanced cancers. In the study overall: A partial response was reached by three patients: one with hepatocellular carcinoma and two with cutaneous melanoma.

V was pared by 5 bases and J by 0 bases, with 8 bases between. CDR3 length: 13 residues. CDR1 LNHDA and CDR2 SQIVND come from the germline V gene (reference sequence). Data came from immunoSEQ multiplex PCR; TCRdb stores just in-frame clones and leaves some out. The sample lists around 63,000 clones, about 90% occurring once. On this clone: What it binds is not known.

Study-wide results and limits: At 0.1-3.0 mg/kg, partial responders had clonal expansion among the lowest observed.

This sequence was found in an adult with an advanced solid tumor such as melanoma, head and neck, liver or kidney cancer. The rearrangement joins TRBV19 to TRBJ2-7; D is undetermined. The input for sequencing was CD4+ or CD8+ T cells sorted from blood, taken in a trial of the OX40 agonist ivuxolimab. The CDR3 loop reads CASSAYSSYEQYF. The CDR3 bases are TGTGCCAGTAGTGCCTACTCCTCCTACGAGCAGTACTTC.